This T cell receptor beta chain comes out of a study of blood T cell repertoires in COVID-19. Original handling: The assay estimated nucleated cells by amplifying reference gene primers. Only in-frame clones appear in the TCRdb table, and some are missing; sequencing was by immunoSEQ multiplex PCR. D and trimming were read from the DNA, whereas the V and J calls and clone size are those reported in that table. The repertoire holds 190,000 or so clones, with around nine tenths as singletons. Trimming pared 0 bases from V and 9 bases from J, leaving 12 bases between. Germline CDR1 is MNHEY and CDR2 is SVGAGI. CDR3 length equals 15 residues.

This sequence was found in a woman aged 18-30 years who had recovered from COVID-19. Input material: peripheral blood. The chain recombines TRBV6-5 with TRBJ1-6; unclear D gene. The CDR3 nucleotides are TGTGCCAGCAGTTACTCGGATTCTCGAGGTTCACCCCTCCACTTT. This encodes CASSYSDSRGSPLHF.